A selection of T cell receptor beta chains follows, all from one sample in a study of T cells in Graves' hyperthyroidism and ophthalmopathy. MiXCR, run by TCRdb on the multiplex PCR reads, gives a single entry per CDR3 protein. The sample shows approximately 710,000 distinct CDR3 sequences, 17% of them seen only once. Sequenced input: blood. The receptors originated from a man aged 45-60 years with Graves' hyperthyroidism. The CDR3 runs from the conserved cysteine through the conserved F or W. Each record gives: V gene, D gene, clone size, J gene, CDR3 protein, CDR3 DNA. The D gene is left open where the match is weak. Size tells how often a clone was seen (once, few, many) or the class of an expanded clone, and some rows leave it out.

>TRBV19|TRBD1|few|TRBJ1-5
CASSTERTGWNQPQHF
TGTGCCAGTAGTACCGAACGGACAGGGTGGAATCAGCCCCAGCATTTT
>TRBV28|.|many|TRBJ1-1
CASSLQMNHLAFF
TGTGCCAGCAGTTTACAGATGAACCATTTAGCTTTCTTT
>TRBV7-9|.|few|TRBJ1-4
CASSLVAFNEKLFF
TGTGCCAGCAGCTTAGTTGCCTTTAATGAAAAACTGTTTTTT
>TRBV11-2|.|many|TRBJ2-4
CASSPGGQTIQYF
TGTGCCAGCAGTCCGGGCGGCCAAACCATTCAGTACTTC
>TRBV24-1|TRBD2|.|TRBJ2-3
CATSGGRRDTQYF
TGTGCCACCTCAGGCGGGAGACGGGATACGCAGTATTTT
>TRBV19|.|few|TRBJ1-5
CASTMWGNGNQPQHF
TGTGCCAGTACAATGTGGGGGAACGGCAATCAGCCCCAGCATTTT
>TRBV6-2/TRBV6-3|TRBD2|few|TRBJ2-2
CASRIGLAVPGELFF
TGTGCCAGCAGAATCGGACTAGCTGTACCCGGGGAGCTGTTTTTT
>TRBV7-3|.|.|TRBJ2-2
CASSRGKLLTGELFF
TGTGCCAGCAGCCGGGGGAAACTTTTAACCGGGGAGCTGTTTTTT
>TRBV5-6|TRBD1|.|TRBJ2-7
CASSPGTVWFYEQYF
TGTGCCAGCAGTCCCGGGACAGTCTGGTTCTACGAGCAGTACTTC
>TRBV28|TRBD2|many|TRBJ2-1
CASSLRSGRSNYNEQFF
TGTGCCAGCAGTTTACGTAGCGGGAGATCCAACTACAATGAGCAGTTCTTC
>TRBV20-1|.|.|TRBJ2-1
CSRTYFNEQFF
TGCAGTCGGACTTACTTCAATGAGCAGTTCTTC
>TRBV25-1|TRBD1|.|TRBJ1-2
CASSARGGDRGRLYGYTF
TGTGCCAGCAGTGCAAGAGGAGGGGACAGGGGGCGCCTTTATGGCTACACCTTC
>TRBV6-1|TRBD1|many|TRBJ2-3
CACTGTGGTDTQYF
TGTGCCTGCACGGGGACAGGGGGCACAGATACGCAGTATTTT
>TRBV6-2/TRBV6-3|TRBD1|.|TRBJ1-5
CASSYSAGTGMTSNQPQHF
TGTGCCAGCAGTTACTCGGCTGGGACAGGGATGACGTCCAATCAGCCCCAGCATTTT
>TRBV7-9|.|few|TRBJ1-2
CASSKEVGQFYTF
TGTGCCAGCAGCAAAGAAGTCGGGCAATTCTACACCTTC
>TRBV28|TRBD2|few|TRBJ2-2
CAHRGDANTGELFF
TGTGCCCACCGGGGGGACGCGAACACCGGGGAGCTGTTTTTT
>TRBV6-1|TRBD2|few|TRBJ2-7
CASLILAGTFSYEQYF
TGTGCCAGCCTGATACTAGCGGGAACCTTTTCCTACGAGCAGTACTTC
>TRBV30|TRBD1|many|TRBJ1-4
CAWSVTGPEKLFF
TGTGCCTGGAGTGTGACAGGGCCTGAAAAACTGTTTTTT
>TRBV19|.|.|TRBJ1-1
CASSMGWTEAFF
TGTGCCAGTAGTATGGGCTGGACTGAAGCTTTCTTT
>TRBV12-3/TRBV12-4|.|many|TRBJ2-1
CASSAQASYNEQFF
TGTGCCAGCAGTGCCCAGGCTTCCTACAATGAGCAGTTCTTC
>TRBV10-3|.|.|TRBJ2-6
CAITEPLRTGANVLTF
TGTGCCATCACTGAGCCCCTTCGCACTGGGGCCAACGTCCTGACTTTC
>TRBV28|TRBD2|many|TRBJ2-5
CASSLGGRASGETQYF
TGTGCCAGCAGTTTAGGCGGGAGGGCATCTGGGGAGACCCAGTACTTC
>TRBV11-3|.|many|TRBJ2-3
CASSEGHRTDTQYF
TGTGCCAGCAGCGAGGGACACCGCACAGATACGCAGTATTTT
>TRBV12-3/TRBV12-4|.|many|TRBJ2-1
CASSLSGRTGYNEQFF
TGTGCCAGCAGTTTAAGTGGGAGGACCGGATACAATGAGCAGTTCTTC
>TRBV5-4|TRBD2|.|TRBJ2-7
CASSVSGTSGTEQYF
TGTGCCAGCAGCGTATCCGGGACTAGCGGTACCGAGCAGTACTTC
>TRBV6-1|.|.|TRBJ2-1
CASSIVTAMQFF
TGTGCCAGCAGTATAGTGACGGCGATGCAGTTCTTC
>TRBV28|.|.|TRBJ2-1
CASSFRGGASDNEQFF
TGTGCCAGCAGTTTTAGGGGGGGGGCGTCGGACAATGAGCAGTTCTTC
>TRBV12-3/TRBV12-4|TRBD2|many|TRBJ2-3
CASSLGTRVSTDTQYF
TGTGCCAGCAGCCTCGGGACTAGAGTAAGCACAGATACGCAGTATTTT
>TRBV28|.|many|TRBJ2-7
CASSLSSRPYEQYF
TGTGCCAGCAGTTTATCTAGCAGGCCCTACGAGCAGTACTTC
>TRBV6-5|.|once|TRBJ1-3
CASSSAGGTGNTIYF
TGTGCCAGCAGTTCCGCTGGGGGAACAGGAAACACCATATATTTT
>TRBV27|.|many|TRBJ1-1
CASRQTQMNTEAFF
TGTGCCAGCAGGCAGACTCAAATGAACACTGAAGCTTTCTTT
>TRBV28|TRBD1|.|TRBJ2-3
CASRTGQAPDTQYF
TGTGCCAGCAGGACGGGACAGGCCCCAGATACGCAGTATTTT
>TRBV24-1|.|once|TRBJ2-7
CATSDPGNSYEQYF
TGTGCCACCAGTGATCCCGGTAACTCCTACGAGCAGTACTTC
>TRBV6-9|.|few|TRBJ2-7
CASSYNGLGQYF
TGTGCCAGCAGTTATAACGGACTGGGGCAGTACTTC
>TRBV9|.|many|TRBJ1-1
CASSVEGRGEAFF
TGTGCCAGCAGCGTAGAGGGACGGGGTGAAGCTTTCTTT
>TRBV6-2/TRBV6-3|TRBD1|few|TRBJ2-1
CASSSRDSQSTAYNEQFF
TGTGCCAGCAGTTCCCGGGACAGCCAGTCTACAGCCTACAATGAGCAGTTCTTC
>TRBV29-1|.|few|TRBJ1-2
CSVGSTVRVDGYTF
TGCAGCGTTGGATCGACCGTCAGGGTCGATGGCTACACCTTC
>TRBV24-1|.|few|TRBJ1-4
CATSGGPNEKLFF
TGTGCCACCAGTGGGGGACCTAATGAAAAACTGTTTTTT
>TRBV28|.|.|TRBJ1-3
CASRPNEGNTIYF
TGTGCCAGCAGACCAAACGAAGGAAACACCATATATTTT
>TRBV20-1|TRBD1|.|TRBJ2-7
CSAGEDRPYEQYF
TGCAGTGCCGGCGAGGACAGGCCCTACGAGCAGTACTTC
>TRBV19|TRBD2|.|TRBJ2-1
CASSLSSGRASGYEQFF
TGTGCCAGTAGCCTAAGTAGCGGGAGGGCCTCAGGGTATGAGCAGTTCTTC